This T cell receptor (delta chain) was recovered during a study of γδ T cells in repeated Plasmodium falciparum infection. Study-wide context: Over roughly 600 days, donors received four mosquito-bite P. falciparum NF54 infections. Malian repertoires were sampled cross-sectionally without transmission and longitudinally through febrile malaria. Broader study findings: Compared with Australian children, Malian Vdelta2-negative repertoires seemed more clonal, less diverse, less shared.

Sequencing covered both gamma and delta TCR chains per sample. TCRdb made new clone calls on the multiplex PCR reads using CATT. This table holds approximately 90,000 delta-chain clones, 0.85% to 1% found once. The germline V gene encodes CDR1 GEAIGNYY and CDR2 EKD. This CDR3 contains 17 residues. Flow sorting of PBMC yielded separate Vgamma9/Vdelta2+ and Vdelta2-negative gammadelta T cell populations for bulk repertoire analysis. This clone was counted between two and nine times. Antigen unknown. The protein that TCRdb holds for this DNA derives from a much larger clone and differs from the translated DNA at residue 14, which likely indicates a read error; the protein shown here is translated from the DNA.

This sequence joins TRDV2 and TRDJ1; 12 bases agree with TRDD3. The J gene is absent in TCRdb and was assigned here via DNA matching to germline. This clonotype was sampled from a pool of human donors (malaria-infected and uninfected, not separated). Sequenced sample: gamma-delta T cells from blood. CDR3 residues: CACQPWGIRPDSDELIF. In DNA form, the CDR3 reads TGTGCCTGTCAACCCTGGGGGATACGCCCGGATTCCGATGAACTCATCTTT.